Listed below are T cell receptor beta chains from one sample, sequenced in a study of T cells after yellow fever vaccination. A single record per CDR3 protein comes from TCRdb applying MiXCR to the 5' RACE reads. The table shows 500,000 to 650,000 distinct CDR3 sequences, with around an eighth occurring only once. Sequenced material: PBMCs, taken on the day of the yellow fever booster vaccination. These receptors were taken from a man younger than 40 who received the YFV17D yellow fever vaccine. The conserved cysteine and the conserved F or W are not part of the CDR3 here.

v_call cdr3_aa
TRBV4-3 ASSQDLAGRQTQY
TRBV5-1 ASSIGDTGELF
TRBV20-1 SARGQGGWTEAF
TRBV5-1 ASSLSPGEAHYEQF
TRBV15 ATRRGGARTDTQY
TRBV20-1 SAALWAGIQY
TRBV7-2 ASSNRGEQY
TRBV10-3 AITRGAGGNYGYT
TRBV12-3/TRBV12-4 ASSLWSTASGANVLT
TRBV9 ASSVAGGDTQY
TRBV12-3/TRBV12-4 ASTPGGQRGGYT
TRBV7-2 ASSWTSAPEDEQF
TRBV6-2/TRBV6-3 ASSGFGTSGLNNEQF
TRBV20-1 SANRGGERYEQY
TRBV20-1 SAPHSGSGAYNEQF
TRBV19 ASSNTGFFSNEQF
TRBV7-9 AIEQETQY
TRBV4-2 ASSQVAGETQY
TRBV12-3/TRBV12-4 ASRESGGSYNEQF
TRBV15 ATSPTGGARYGYT
TRBV7-9 ASSSGSGMNTEAF
TRBV19 ASSMRGRGANNEQF
TRBV7-2 ASSLTGGTGELF
TRBV6-1 ASSSTSGFYEQY
TRBV12-3/TRBV12-4 ASSWDRITDTQY
TRBV27 ASSLIRGREAF
TRBV20-1 SARADLYTEAF
TRBV20-1 SATPGRASNQPQH
TRBV20-1 SASTRTGPEGTDTQY
TRBV12-3/TRBV12-4 ASSPGVRDTDTQY
TRBV5-1 ASSDPDWRYEQY
TRBV6-1 ASSTGGVGTYNEQF
TRBV18 ASSPPPINNEQF
TRBV5-1 ASTEGTGTYNEQF
TRBV20-1 SASRREWGETQY
TRBV15 ATSVTGELF
TRBV5-1 ASLASGRTDTQY
TRBV27 ASSSGLATQY
TRBV19 ASTTQGSYEQY
TRBV15 ATSSPRGHYNEQF
TRBV4-3 ASSLTTGNNQPQH
TRBV5-1 ASSLGGTNSGANVLT
TRBV29-1 SVAISGVETQY
TRBV27 ASSLSWSRSSYEQY
TRBV27 ASSGTGLTVEQY
TRBV3-1 ASSQGRGGLSPLH
TRBV5-1 ASSLGQPYNEQF
TRBV29-1 SVERLDDEQF
TRBV20-1 SARVGLAGGGEQY
TRBV6-1 ASSGATGQGVDYGYT
TRBV29-1 SVSQWGGSSYNEQF
TRBV21-1 ASSKGGQKKSEAPPQDEQF
TRBV10-3 AIRRGGSSYEQY
TRBV5-1 ASSLRTGYTDTQY
TRBV20-1 SASDGGAYGYT